This T cell receptor beta chain was found in a study of cytomegalovirus exposure and HLA in healthy donors. The study, taken as a whole, reports: As a later analysis revealed, the rate of TCR association differed by HLA locus, with DRB1 most and HLA-C fewest. The investigators catalogued 164 TCR beta chains as cytomegalovirus-associated.

This clone was seen only a few times. Its specificity is unknown. 60 Vbeta and 13 Jbeta primers were used in PCR. Produced via immunoSEQ multiplex PCR; TCRdb's table is partial and in-frame only. The table shows about 170,000 clones, with around 81% occurring only once. Trimming pared 2 bases from V and 2 bases from J, leaving 10 bases between. The CDR3 runs to 14 residues. From germline, CDR1 is ENHRY and CDR2 SYGVKD. Material: PBMCs. J is TRBJ2-7 and V is TRBV10-3; tentatively, D is TRBD1 (6 bases). The TCR sequence derives from a woman aged 25 to 39 in good health and CMV-seropositive. This chain's CDR3 is CAISEGQFPYEQYF. CDR3 DNA sequence: TGTGCCATCAGTGAGGGACAGTTTCCCTACGAGCAGTACTTC.